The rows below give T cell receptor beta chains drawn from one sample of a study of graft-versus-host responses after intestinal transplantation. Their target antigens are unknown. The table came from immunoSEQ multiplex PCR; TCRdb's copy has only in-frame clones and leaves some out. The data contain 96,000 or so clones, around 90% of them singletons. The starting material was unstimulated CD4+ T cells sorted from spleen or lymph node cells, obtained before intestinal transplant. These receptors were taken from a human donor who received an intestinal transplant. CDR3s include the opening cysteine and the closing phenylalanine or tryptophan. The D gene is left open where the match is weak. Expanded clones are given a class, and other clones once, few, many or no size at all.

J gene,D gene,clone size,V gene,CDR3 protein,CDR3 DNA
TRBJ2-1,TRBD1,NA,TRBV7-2,CASSLTGNEQFF,TGTGCCAGCAGCTTGACAGGGAATGAGCAGTTCTTC
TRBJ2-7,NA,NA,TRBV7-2,CASSLSHRETAYEQYF,TGTGCCAGCAGCTTATCGCACCGGGAGACAGCCTACGAGCAGTACTTC
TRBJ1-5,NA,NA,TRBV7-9,CASGLGGAQPQHF,TGTGCCAGCGGGCTGGGCGGGGCCCAGCCCCAGCATTTT
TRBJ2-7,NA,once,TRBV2,CASSEEGGQREQYF,TGTGCCAGCAGTGAAGAGGGGGGACAGCGCGAGCAGTACTTC
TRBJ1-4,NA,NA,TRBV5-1,CASSPRQSNEKLFF,TGCGCCAGCAGCCCGCGACAGTCGAATGAAAAACTGTTTTTT
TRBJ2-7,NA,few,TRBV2,CASSQQGRQQYF,TGTGCCAGCAGCCAACAAGGAAGACAACAGTACTTC
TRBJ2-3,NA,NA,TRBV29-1,CSVGGGRTDTQYF,TGCAGCGTTGGAGGCGGGCGCACAGATACGCAGTATTTT
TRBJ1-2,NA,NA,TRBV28,CASSFPGFDYGYTF,TGTGCCAGCAGTTTCCCAGGGTTCGACTATGGCTACACCTTC
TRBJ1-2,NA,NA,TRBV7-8,CASSFRNYGYTF,TGTGCCAGCAGCTTTCGTAACTACGGCTACACCTTC
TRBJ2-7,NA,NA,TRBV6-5,CASSSLAAAYYEQYF,TGTGCCAGCAGTTCTCTTGCGGCCGCCTACTACGAGCAGTACTTC
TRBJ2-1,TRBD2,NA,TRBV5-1,CASSLVRGGRDEQFF,TGCGCCAGCAGCTTGGTTCGGGGGGGCAGGGATGAGCAGTTCTTC
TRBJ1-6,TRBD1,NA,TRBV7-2,CASSLDRVGYSPLHF,TGTGCCAGCAGCCTAGACAGGGTCGGATATTCACCCCTCCACTTT
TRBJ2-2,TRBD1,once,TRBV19,CASSIRRTGANTGELFF,TGTGCCAGTAGTATTAGGAGGACAGGGGCGAACACCGGGGAGCTGTTTTTT
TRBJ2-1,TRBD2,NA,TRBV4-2,CASSQKRGGLNEQFF,TGTGCCAGCAGCCAGAAGCGGGGGGGCCTCAATGAGCAGTTCTTC
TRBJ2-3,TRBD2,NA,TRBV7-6,CASSILAGVTDTQYF,TGTGCCAGCAGCATACTAGCGGGGGTTACAGATACGCAGTATTTT
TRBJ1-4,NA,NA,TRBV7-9,CASSLVAGYEKLFF,TGTGCCAGCAGCTTAGTGGCAGGGTACGAAAAACTGTTTTTT
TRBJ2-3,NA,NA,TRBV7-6,CASSLSGHLTDTQYF,TGTGCCAGCAGCTTATCGGGACACCTCACAGATACGCAGTATTTT
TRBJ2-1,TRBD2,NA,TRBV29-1,CSVEAGGPHNEQFF,TGCAGCGTTGAAGCGGGAGGGCCCCACAATGAGCAGTTCTTC
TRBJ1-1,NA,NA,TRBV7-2,CASSSGPRTEAFF,TGTGCCAGCAGCTCCGGTCCTCGAACTGAAGCTTTCTTT
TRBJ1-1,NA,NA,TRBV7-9,CASSNVAGVTEAFF,TGTGCCAGCAGCAACGTCGCCGGTGTCACTGAAGCTTTCTTT
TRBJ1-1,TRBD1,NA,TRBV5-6,CASSYGQGSLNTEAFF,TGTGCCAGCAGCTACGGACAGGGATCGTTGAACACTGAAGCTTTCTTT
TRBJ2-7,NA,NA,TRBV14,CASSRHKPYEQYF,TGTGCCAGCAGCCGACACAAACCCTACGAGCAGTACTTC
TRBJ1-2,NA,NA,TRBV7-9,CASSSGGGRGYGYTF,TGTGCCAGCAGCTCCGGCGGGGGGCGAGGCTATGGCTACACCTTC
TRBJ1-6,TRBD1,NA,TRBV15,CATSITPGGNSPLHF,TGTGCCACCAGCATAACACCAGGGGGCAATTCACCCCTCCACTTT
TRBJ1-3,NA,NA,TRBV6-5,CASSYSRVGGNTIYF,TGTGCCAGCAGTTACTCCAGGGTTGGAGGAAACACCATATATTTT
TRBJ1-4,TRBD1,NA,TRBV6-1,CASSVNRGRSVF,TGTGCCAGCAGTGTCAACAGGGGGCGCTCGGTTTTT
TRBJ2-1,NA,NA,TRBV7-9,CATPLGDTSEQFF,TGTGCCACCCCCCTGGGCGACACTAGTGAGCAGTTCTTC
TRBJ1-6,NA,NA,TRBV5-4,CASSLPGPPGSPLHF,TGTGCCAGCAGCTTGCCAGGCCCCCCTGGGTCACCCCTCCACTTT
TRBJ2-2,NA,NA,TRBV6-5,CASKGRGAGELFF,TGTGCCAGCAAGGGCAGGGGAGCCGGGGAGCTGTTTTTT
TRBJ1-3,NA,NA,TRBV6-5,CASRRGEGSAYTIYF,TGTGCCAGCAGACGAGGAGAGGGTAGTGCGTACACCATATATTTT
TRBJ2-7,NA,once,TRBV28,CASTLRTRYEQYF,TGTGCCAGCACACTGAGAACCCGTTACGAGCAGTACTTC
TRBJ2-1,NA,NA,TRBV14,CASSQGPGSYNEQFF,TGTGCCAGCAGCCAAGGCCCAGGCTCCTACAATGAGCAGTTCTTC
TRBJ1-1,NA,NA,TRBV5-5,CASSPVGGGSTEAFF,TGTGCCAGCAGCCCCGTGGGGGGAGGTAGCACTGAAGCTTTCTTT
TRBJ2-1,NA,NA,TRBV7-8,CASSVSGRTGVYEQFF,TGTGCCAGCAGCGTTAGCGGGAGGACAGGGGTATATGAGCAGTTCTTC
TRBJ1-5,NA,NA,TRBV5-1,CASSLAGAVNQPQHF,TGCGCCAGCAGCTTGGCCGGAGCAGTCAATCAGCCCCAGCATTTT
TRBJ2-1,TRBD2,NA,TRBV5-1,CASSFASGTYNEQFF,TGCGCCAGCAGCTTCGCTAGCGGGACCTACAATGAGCAGTTCTTC
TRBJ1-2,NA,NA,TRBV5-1,CASTQTDTNYGYTF,TGCGCCAGCACCCAGACAGATACTAACTATGGCTACACCTTC
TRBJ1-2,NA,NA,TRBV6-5,CASSYSRANYGYTF,TGTGCCAGCAGTTACTCGAGGGCTAACTATGGCTACACCTTC
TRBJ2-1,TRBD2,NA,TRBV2,CASNSIAGGLDEQFF,TGTGCCAGCAATTCGATAGCGGGAGGGCTCGATGAGCAGTTCTTC
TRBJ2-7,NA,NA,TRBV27,CASSLYPQGGAHEQYF,TGTGCCAGCAGCCTTTATCCCCAGGGTGGGGCCCACGAGCAGTACTTC
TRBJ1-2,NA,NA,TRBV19,CASSIFSGPTNYGYTF,TGTGCCAGTAGTATCTTCTCAGGGCCTACTAACTATGGCTACACCTTC
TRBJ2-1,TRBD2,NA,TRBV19,CASKELAGVNEQFF,TGTGCCAGTAAAGAACTAGCGGGAGTCAATGAGCAGTTCTTC
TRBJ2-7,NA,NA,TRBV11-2,CASSSGQPGVDEQYF,TGTGCCAGCAGCTCCGGACAGCCAGGGGTCGACGAGCAGTACTTC
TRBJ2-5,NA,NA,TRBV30,CAWKQAEETQYF,TGTGCCTGGAAACAGGCCGAAGAGACCCAGTACTTC
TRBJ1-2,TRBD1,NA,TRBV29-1,CSAGTGDGYTF,TGCAGCGCCGGGACAGGGGATGGCTACACCTTC
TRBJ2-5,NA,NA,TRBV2,CASSPGETQYF,TGTGCCAGCAGCCCCGGAGAGACCCAGTACTTC
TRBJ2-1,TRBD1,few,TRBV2,CASGTGYYNEQFF,TGTGCCAGCGGGACAGGGTACTACAATGAGCAGTTCTTC
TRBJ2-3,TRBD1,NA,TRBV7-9,CASSLSRGTDTQYF,TGTGCCAGCAGCTTGTCCAGGGGGACAGATACGCAGTATTTT
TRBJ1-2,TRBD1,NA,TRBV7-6,CASSPRTGLYGYTF,TGTGCCAGCAGCCCACGGACAGGCCTCTATGGCTACACCTTC
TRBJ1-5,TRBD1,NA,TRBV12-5,CASGRETGARQPQHF,TGTGCTAGTGGGAGGGAAACAGGGGCGAGACAGCCCCAGCATTTT
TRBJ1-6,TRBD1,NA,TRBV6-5,CASRRQGSNNSPLHF,TGTGCCAGCAGGCGACAGGGGAGCAATAATTCACCCCTCCACTTT
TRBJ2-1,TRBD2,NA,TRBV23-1,CASSQSGTSGVTYNEQFF,TGCGCCAGCAGTCAATCGGGGACTAGCGGGGTGACCTACAATGAGCAGTTCTTC
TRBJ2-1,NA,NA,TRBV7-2,CASSLFWGGAANEQFF,TGTGCCAGCAGCTTATTCTGGGGGGGGGCCGCCAATGAGCAGTTCTTC
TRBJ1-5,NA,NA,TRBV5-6,CASSSLQVSNQPQHF,TGTGCCAGCAGCTCTCTACAGGTTAGCAATCAGCCCCAGCATTTT
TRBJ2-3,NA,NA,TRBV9,CASSVAGGRTDTQYF,TGTGCCAGCAGCGTAGCTGGCGGCCGCACAGATACGCAGTATTTT
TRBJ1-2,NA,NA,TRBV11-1,CASSRRGYGYTF,TGTGCCAGCAGCCGGCGGGGCTATGGCTACACCTTC
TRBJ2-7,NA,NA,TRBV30,CAWSRQGTDEQYF,TGTGCCTGGAGTCGGCAGGGGACGGACGAGCAGTACTTC